These T cell receptor beta chains were read from a single sample in a study of T cell changes during pregnancy in multiple sclerosis. TCRdb keeps only in-frame clones here, not all; method: immunoSEQ multiplex PCR. This sample has approximately 84,000 clones, with about 93% found just once. Material: peripheral blood, obtained in the second trimester of pregnancy. The receptors shown here come from a female donor in good health, enrolled as a control in a pregnancy study. Each CDR3 is given with its conserved first and last residue. Each record gives: V gene, D gene, clone size, J gene, CDR3 protein, CDR3 DNA. The D gene is left open where the match is weak. For some rows the clone size is stated as once, few or many, or as a class when expanded; others skip it.

>TRBV7-2|TRBD2|-|TRBJ2-1
CASSLAGGPAEQFF
TGTGCCAGCAGCTTAGCGGGAGGGCCCGCTGAGCAGTTCTTC
>TRBV2|-|-|TRBJ2-5
CARTRGGREPQYF
TGTGCCAGAACCAGGGGCGGCAGGGAACCCCAGTACTTC
>TRBV6-5|TRBD1|-|TRBJ1-4
CASSLSQGGNEKLFF
TGTGCCAGCAGTCTTTCACAGGGGGGAAATGAAAAACTGTTTTTT
>TRBV9|-|-|TRBJ1-4
CASSAWKGQAEKLFF
TGTGCCAGCAGCGCCTGGAAGGGGCAGGCTGAAAAACTGTTTTTT
>TRBV15|-|-|TRBJ2-3
CATSRGTDSTDTQYF
TGTGCCACCAGCAGAGGGACAGATAGCACAGATACGCAGTATTTT
>TRBV6-6|-|-|TRBJ1-2
CASSYIPVYGYTF
TGTGCCAGCAGTTACATCCCCGTCTATGGCTACACCTTC
>TRBV4-1|TRBD2|-|TRBJ2-5
CASSQAVIAGGQETQYF
TGCGCCAGCAGCCAAGCGGTGATAGCGGGAGGGCAGGAGACCCAGTACTTC
>TRBV5-1|TRBD1|-|TRBJ2-5
CASSALTGMLETQYF
TGCGCCAGCAGCGCACTGACAGGGATGTTGGAGACCCAGTACTTC
>TRBV9|TRBD2|-|TRBJ2-1
CASSVMTSADEQFF
TGTGCCAGCAGCGTCATGACTAGCGCCGATGAGCAGTTCTTC
>TRBV10-3|-|-|TRBJ2-3
CAISGGTESTDTQYF
TGTGCCATCTCGGGCGGGACGGAATCCACAGATACGCAGTATTTT
>TRBV2|-|-|TRBJ2-7
CASSGNRDREQYF
TGTGCCAGCAGTGGCAACAGGGATCGCGAGCAGTACTTC
>TRBV5-1|TRBD2|-|TRBJ2-3
CASSLVGRAEDTQYF
TGCGCCAGCAGCTTGGTCGGGAGGGCCGAAGATACGCAGTATTTT
>TRBV10-1|TRBD1|-|TRBJ2-1
CASRLRDRHNEQFF
TGCGCCAGCAGGCTCCGGGACAGGCACAATGAGCAGTTCTTC
>TRBV5-4|TRBD1|-|TRBJ1-1
CASNVQGLHTEAFF
TGTGCCAGCAACGTACAGGGGTTGCACACTGAAGCTTTCTTT
>TRBV5-8|-|-|TRBJ1-1
CASSPRAGVPTLGAEAFF
TGTGCCAGCAGCCCACGTGCAGGGGTACCAACCCTGGGAGCTGAAGCTTTCTTT
>TRBV29-1|-|-|TRBJ1-2
CSVEPRGSNYGYTF
TGCAGCGTTGAACCCCGGGGTTCTAACTATGGCTACACCTTC
>TRBV28|TRBD1|-|TRBJ2-7
CASSTTGGHSYEQYF
TGTGCCAGCAGCACTACAGGGGGCCACTCCTACGAGCAGTACTTC
>TRBV5-6|-|-|TRBJ2-5
CASSLGAGQETQYF
TGTGCCAGCAGCTTAGGGGCAGGGCAAGAGACCCAGTACTTC
>TRBV11-2|-|-|TRBJ1-1
CASSYLSAEAFF
TGTGCCAGCAGCTACCTAAGCGCTGAAGCTTTCTTT
>TRBV4-2|-|-|TRBJ2-7
CATSPGSASGEQYF
TGTGCCACGTCACCTGGCTCCGCCTCAGGCGAGCAGTACTTC
>TRBV7-9|TRBD1|-|TRBJ2-5
CASSSLTGAFSTQYF
TGTGCCAGCAGCTCACTGACAGGGGCCTTTTCTACCCAGTACTTC
>TRBV28|TRBD2|-|TRBJ2-1
CASSDPGLAEVYNEQFF
TGTGCCAGCAGTGACCCGGGACTAGCGGAGGTCTACAATGAGCAGTTCTTC
>TRBV6-1|-|-|TRBJ2-7
CASSEPAGYPYEQYF
TGTGCCAGCAGTGAACCCGCGGGCTACCCCTACGAGCAGTACTTC
>TRBV10-3|TRBD2|-|TRBJ2-4
CAISEGSGRTENIQYF
TGTGCCATCAGTGAGGGAAGCGGGAGGACCGAAAACATTCAGTACTTC
>TRBV9|TRBD2|-|TRBJ2-3
CASSGGGDTQYF
TGTGCCTCCTCGGGCGGGGGAGATACGCAGTATTTT
>TRBV7-2|-|-|TRBJ2-7
CASSLVPAGTYEQYF
TGTGCCAGCAGCTTAGTTCCAGCGGGCACCTACGAGCAGTACTTC
>TRBV30|TRBD1|once|TRBJ1-2
CAWSVGGTALINYGYTF
TGTGCCTGGAGTGTAGGGGGGACAGCTTTAATCAATTATGGCTACACCTTC
>TRBV2|TRBD2|-|TRBJ2-7
CASRGTRDEQYF
TGTGCCAGCAGGGGGACTAGGGACGAGCAGTACTTC
>TRBV5-1|TRBD2|-|TRBJ2-4
CASSLGTSGRANIQYF
TGCGCCAGCAGCTTGGGGACTAGCGGGAGGGCCAACATTCAGTACTTC
>TRBV11-2|TRBD2|-|TRBJ2-2
CASSYPWGGSPVWTGELFF
TGTGCCAGCAGCTACCCCTGGGGCGGGAGCCCCGTGTGGACCGGGGAGCTGTTTTTT
>TRBV7-9|TRBD1|-|TRBJ1-2
CASSSRDSDTLYGYTF
TGTGCCAGCAGCTCCCGGGACAGCGACACCCTCTATGGCTACACCTTC
>TRBV27|TRBD2|-|TRBJ2-7
CASGRTGGEQYF
TGTGCCAGCGGAAGGACGGGGGGCGAGCAGTACTTC
>TRBV27|TRBD1|-|TRBJ2-7
CASSPLGQILSYEQYF
TGTGCCAGCAGCCCCCTGGGACAGATACTCTCCTACGAGCAGTACTTC
>TRBV5-1|TRBD1|-|TRBJ2-3
CASSYGTGMLSTDTQYF
TGCGCCAGCAGCTACGGGACAGGGATGTTGAGCACAGATACGCAGTATTTT
>TRBV9|-|-|TRBJ2-7
CASSGSGAWSYEQYF
TGTGCCAGCAGCGGAAGCGGAGCGTGGTCCTACGAGCAGTACTTC